These 16 T cell receptor beta chains came from one sample sequenced in a study of blood T cell repertoires in COVID-19. Sequencing was performed with immunoSEQ multiplex PCR; in TCRdb, only in-frame clones are kept and a portion is missing. The sample carries about 190,000 clones, 90% recorded once. Sequencing was done on a sample of peripheral blood. The receptors come from a middle-aged man with acute or convalescent COVID-19.

The chain combines TRBV29-1 with TRBJ2-5, with D perhaps TRBD2 (6 bases). The CDR3 is 16 residues long. CDR1 is SQVTM and CDR2 is ANQGSEA in the germline V gene. V lost 3 bases to trimming and J lost 4 bases, with 21 bases between them. The CDR3 reads CSVEASGTGRRETQYF. CDR3 DNA: TGCAGCGTTGAGGCTTCCGGGACGGGGAGGAGAGAGACCCAGTACTTC.

This chain connects TRBV18 to TRBJ1-1, with a possible D match to TRBD1 (6 bases). Trimming removed 5 bases at V and 2 bases at J, with 12 bases between. Germline CDR1 is KGHSH and CDR2 is LQKENI. This CDR3 spans 14 amino acids. The CDR3 DNA follows: TGTGCCAGCTCAGATCGACAGGTCAACACTGAAGCTTTCTTT. Translating it yields CASSDRQVNTEAFF.

DNA for the CDR3: TGTGCCACGGACAGGGGGTACGAGCAGTACGTC. This sequence encodes CATDRGYEQYV. The chain recombines TRBV19 with TRBJ2-7; 10 nucleotides agree with TRBD1. The CDR3 is 11 amino acids. Germline values: CDR1 LNHDA, CDR2 SQIVND (reference sequence). V dropped 10 bases and J dropped 4; count of bases not matched to a gene: 1.

This chain uses TRBV19 with TRBJ2-2; 12 bases map to TRBD1. The germline gives CDR1 LNHDA, CDR2 SQIVND (reference sequence). CDR3 length: 17 residues. J gave up 6 bases and V 7 bases, and 12 bases lay outside the gene matches. This CDR3 is CASILNTGTGGSGELFF. In DNA, the CDR3 is TGTGCCAGTATCTTGAACACCGGGACAGGGGGCTCCGGGGAGCTGTTTTTT.

The CDR3 DNA follows: TGCAGCGTGGTACGCTGGGCTCACAATGAGCAGTTCTTC. Translated: CSVVRWAHNEQFF. The chain uses TRBV29-1 and TRBJ2-1; D gene uncertain. The germline V and J ends were trimmed by 6 bases and 5 bases, with 14 bases remaining between them. Germline CDR1 is SQVTM and CDR2 is ANQGSEA. The CDR3 has 13 amino acids.

This clone was counted only a few times. DNA for the CDR3: TGCGCCAGCAGCGGAGGACAGTGGGCTAATGAAAAACTGTTTTTT. Protein: CASSGGQWANEKLFF. The J gene is TRBJ1-4, the V gene TRBV5-1; tentatively, D is TRBD1 (6 bases). Germline values: CDR1 SGHRS, CDR2 YFSETQ. This CDR3 has 15 residues. Trimming removed 4 bases from V and 3 bases from J, with 13 bases in between. Combining the CDR3 with reference TRBV5-1 and TRBJ1-4 gives the whole variable domain KAGVTQTPRYLIKTRGQQVTLSCSPISGHRSVSWYQQTPGQGLQFLFEYFSETQRNKGNFPGRFSGRQFSNSRSEMNVSTLELGDSALYLCASSGGQWANEKLFFGSGTQLSVL.

The chain carries TRBV4-1 and TRBJ2-1; D uncertain. The CDR3 consists of 15 residues. V lost 5 bases to trimming and J lost 0 bases, with 11 bases between them. CDR1 MGHRA and CDR2 YSYEKL come from the germline V gene. The CDR3 bases are TGCGCCAGCAGCTATGCCTTGAGCTCCTACAATGAGCAGTTCTTC. This encodes CASSYALSSYNEQFF.

The chain combines TRBV7-2 with TRBJ2-7, with 7 bases lining up with TRBD2. V lost 1 base to trimming and J lost 3 bases; unmatched junction nucleotides: 3. The CDR3 is made up of 14 amino acids. Germline CDR1 and CDR2: SGHTA and FQGNSA. Here the CDR3 reads CASSLGGTNYEQYF. The CDR3 coding sequence is TGTGCCAGCAGCTTAGGCGGGACTAACTACGAGCAGTACTTC.

CDR3 in DNA: TGTGCCAGCACCCCTAGCGGGAGATTGGGAGAGACCCAGTACTTC. Its protein product is CASTPSGRLGETQYF. The chain joins TRBV28 to TRBJ2-5; TRBD2 matches at 10 bases. The CDR3 contains 15 residues. Germline CDR1 reads MDHEN; CDR2 reads SYDVKM. V shed 7 bases and J 4 bases; nucleotides not matched to a gene: 9.

This clone has only a few counts. The chain combines TRBV27 with TRBJ1-1; D unresolved. The CDR3 spans 13 residues. Trimming left V 8 bases short and J 0 bases short, with 10 bases between. Per the germline V gene, CDR1 is MNHEY and CDR2 is SMNVEV (reference sequence). This CDR3 is CASSNRVNTEAFF. The CDR3 DNA sequence: TGTGCCAGCTCCAACCGAGTGAACACTGAAGCTTTCTTT.

The chain joins TRBV6-5 to TRBJ1-4; D remains unclear. Germline loops: CDR1 MNHEY, CDR2 SVGAGI. Trimming cost V 2 bases and J 8 bases, with 18 bases left between them. The CDR3 totals 16 residues. The CDR3 here is CASSYNTFPVPEKLFF. CDR3 sequence (DNA): TGTGCCAGCAGTTACAACACCTTCCCCGTTCCGGAAAAACTGTTTTTT.

This chain connects TRBV6-1 to TRBJ2-3; 10 bases line up with TRBD2. This CDR3 has 14 amino acids. Trimming cost V 3 bases and J 3 bases; bases outside gene matches: 0. From germline, CDR1 is MNHNS and CDR2 SASEGT. CDR3 amino acids: CASSEGLATDTQYF. CDR3 DNA: TGTGCCAGCAGTGAGGGACTAGCGACAGATACGCAGTATTTT.

Notes on this clone: The sample holds other DNA sequences that translate to the same CDR3. The chain joins TRBV2 to TRBJ1-2; 8 bases fit TRBD1. CDR3 size: 17 residues. The trim removed 6 bases at V and 4 bases at J, leaving 16 bases unmatched. CDR1 and CDR2 from the germline V gene are SNHLY and FYNNEI. CDR3 nucleotide sequence: TGTGCCAGCAGCGAATTGCCCCAGGGGGCGCGTGGCTATGGCTACACCTTC. Protein: CASSELPQGARGYGYTF.

In this sample, this clone turned up once. The V call is TRBV7-9, the J call TRBJ2-3, with D tentatively TRBD2 (5 bases). Germline values: CDR1 SEHNR, CDR2 FQNEAQ (reference sequence). CDR3 size: 16 residues. Trimming shortened V by 1 base and J by 0 bases, and 11 bases separated the two germline ends. CDR3 loop: CASSLGLATSTDTQYF. The CDR3 nucleotides read TGTGCCAGCAGCTTAGGGTTAGCGACTAGCACAGATACGCAGTATTTT.

V usage is TRBV19 and J usage is TRBJ1-2; 8 nucleotides match TRBD1. CDR1 and CDR2 from the germline V gene are LNHDA and SQIVND (reference sequence). The CDR3 contains 13 residues. V dropped 7 bases and J dropped 3; count of bases not matched to a gene: 4. CDR3 residues: CASTTDRDYGYTF. CDR3 nucleotide sequence: TGTGCCAGTACTACGGACAGGGACTATGGCTACACCTTC.

The V call is TRBV7-2, the J call TRBJ2-1, with 12 bases aligning to TRBD1. Germline values: CDR1 SGHTA, CDR2 FQGNSA. CDR3 size: 15 residues. The V segment lost 5 bases and the J segment 8 bases; nucleotides outside the gene matches: 7. DNA for the CDR3: TGTGCCAGCAGCGACCCGGGACAGGGGGCCGATGAGCAGTTCTTC. This translates into CASSDPGQGADEQFF.